These 11 T cell receptor beta chains share one sample of origin, sequenced in a study of cytotoxic CD8 clonotypes in ibrutinib-treated CLL. The assay was immunoSEQ multiplex PCR, and TCRdb's table has in-frame clones only and misses some. The sample includes about 84,000 clones, about 86% of them seen just once. The material sequenced was PBMCs, taken before ibrutinib treatment. These receptors were taken from a human donor with chronic lymphocytic leukemia.

This clone was detected ten times or more. This chain uses TRBV14 with TRBJ2-1; 7 bases are shared with TRBD2. This CDR3 spans 15 amino acids. Germline V gene sequence: CDR1 SGHDN, CDR2 FVKESK. V lost 1 base and J lost 6; bases outside the gene matches: 6. Here the CDR3 reads CASSQGGGTTNEQFF. Written as DNA, the CDR3 is TGTGCCAGCAGCCAAGGGGGCGGGACTACCAATGAGCAGTTCTTC.

The genes are TRBV29-1 and TRBJ1-3, with D perhaps TRBD1 (6 bases). The germline CDR1 and CDR2 sequences are SQVTM and ANQGSEA. The V end lost 2 bases, the J end lost 1 base, and 15 bases lay between the germline ends. CDR3 size: 16 residues. The CDR3 coding sequence is TGCAGCGTTGAACTGGGGGGGCGAGCGTCTGGAAACACCATATATTTT. It is translated as CSVELGGRASGNTIYF.

The chain recombines TRBV4-2 with TRBJ2-1; 7 nucleotides agree with TRBD1. Unmatched junction bases numbered 7, after V lost 6 bases and J lost 5 bases. The length of the CDR3 is 14 residues. Germline-derived CDR1 and CDR2 are LGHNA and YNFKEQ. In DNA, the CDR3 is TGTGCCAGCAGTCGTACTGACAGGGACAATGAGCAGTTCTTC. Translation gives CASSRTDRDNEQFF.

This clone was detected once. This sequence joins TRBV19 and TRBJ2-3, with 8 bases that match TRBD1. Germline V lookup: CDR1 LNHDA, CDR2 SQIVND (reference sequence). Trimming cost V 6 bases and J 0 bases; bases outside gene matches: 2. This CDR3 has 14 residues. CDR3 DNA: TGTGCCAGTAGAGACAGGGGAAGCACAGATACGCAGTATTTT. Amino acids: CASRDRGSTDTQYF.

With regard to this clone: This CDR3 is also generated by other DNA sequences in the sample. CDR3 DNA: TGTGCCACCAGCAGAGCTAGCACAGATACGCAGTATTTT. Translating gives CATSRASTDTQYF. The chain recombines TRBV15 with TRBJ2-3; no definite D call. Looked up from germline, CDR1 is LNHNV and CDR2 is YYDKDF (reference sequence). This CDR3 has 13 amino acids. The germline V and J ends were trimmed by 1 base and 0 bases, with 2 bases remaining between them.

The CDR3 DNA is TGTGCCACCCAGCTTTCGACAGAAAGCAATCAGCCCCAGCATTTT. Protein product: CATQLSTESNQPQHF. The rearrangement links TRBV6-6 to TRBJ1-5, with D possibly being TRBD1 (5 bases). V dropped 10 bases and J dropped 1 base, with 17 bases sitting between them. Germline loops: CDR1 MNHNY, CDR2 SVGAGI (reference sequence). The CDR3 has 15 amino acids.

This chain uses TRBV27 with TRBJ2-7; D is possibly TRBD1 or TRBD2 (5 bases each). The germline V gene has CDR1 MNHEY and CDR2 SMNVEV (reference sequence). The CDR3 runs to 12 residues. The V and J ends lost 3 bases and 7 bases respectively, with 10 bases between them. CDR3 nucleotide sequence: TGTGCCAGCAGTTTCCCCGAGGGGGAGCAGTACTTC. Amino acid sequence: CASSFPEGEQYF.

The chain uses TRBV7-2 and TRBJ2-5; maybe TRBD2 (6 bases). Germline CDR1 reads SGHTA; CDR2 reads FQGNSA. CDR3 length equals 16 residues. Trimming took 4 bases from V and 1 from J, leaving 16 bases between them. The CDR3 here is CASSSLVSGLQETQYF. The CDR3 DNA reads as TGTGCCAGCAGCTCCCTGGTTAGCGGACTCCAAGAGACCCAGTACTTC.

This clone showed up just a few times. The V gene is TRBV27, the J gene TRBJ1-1; the D gene is possibly TRBD1 (5 bases). The CDR3 totals 15 residues. CDR1 is MNHEY and CDR2 is SMNVEV in the germline V gene (reference sequence). The V gene lost 1 base and the J gene lost 1 base, with 10 bases spanning the gap. As DNA, the CDR3 is TGTGCCAGCAGTTTATGGGGGACGGGGAACACTGAAGCTTTCTTT. Protein product: CASSLWGTGNTEAFF.

There are a few counts of this clone. The rearrangement uses TRBV27 and TRBJ2-1; 8 bases map to TRBD2. The trim removed 8 bases at V and 4 bases at J, leaving 13 bases unmatched. The CDR3 has 16 residues. Germline V gene sequence: CDR1 MNHEY, CDR2 SMNVEV (reference sequence). CDR3 bases: TGTGCCAGCGGCCTCCGGGAGGGAGGGGAATACAATGAGCAGTTCTTC. It translates to CASGLREGGEYNEQFF.

The chain combines TRBV28 with TRBJ1-2, with D possibly TRBD1 on 6 matching bases. This CDR3 region has 14 residues. With 2 bases removed from V and 8 bases from J, the gap between germline ends came to 15 bases. Germline loops: CDR1 MDHEN, CDR2 SYDVKM. CDR3 sequence: CASSLQGPVSGYTF. The CDR3 nucleotides read TGTGCCAGCAGTTTACAGGGGCCGGTCTCGGGCTACACCTTC.